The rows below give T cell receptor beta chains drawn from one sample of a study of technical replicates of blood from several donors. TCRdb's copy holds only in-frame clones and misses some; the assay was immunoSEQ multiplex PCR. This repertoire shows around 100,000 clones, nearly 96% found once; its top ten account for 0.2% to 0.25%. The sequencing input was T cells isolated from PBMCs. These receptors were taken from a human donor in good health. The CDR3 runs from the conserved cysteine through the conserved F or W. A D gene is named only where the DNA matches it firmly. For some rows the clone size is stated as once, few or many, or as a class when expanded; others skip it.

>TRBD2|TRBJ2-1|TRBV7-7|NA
TGTGCCAGCAGCTTAGCGCTGGCCCTTAGCGGGGGATCCTACAATGAGCAGTTCTTC
CASSLALALSGGSYNEQFF
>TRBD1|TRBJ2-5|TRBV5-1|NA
TGCGCCAGCAGGGCAGTCGGGACAGGCTCGATGGGGACCCAGTACTTC
CASRAVGTGSMGTQYF
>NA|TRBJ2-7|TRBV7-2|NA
TGTGCCAGCAGCACCACCGGGAGTTACGAGCAGTACTTC
CASSTTGSYEQYF
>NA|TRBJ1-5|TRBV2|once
TGTGCCAGCAGTGATACGAGTACCTATCAGCCCCAGCATTTT
CASSDTSTYQPQHF
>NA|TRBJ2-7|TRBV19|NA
TGTGCCAGTAGTATTAAAACAGCGGATTACTACGAGCAGTACTTC
CASSIKTADYYEQYF
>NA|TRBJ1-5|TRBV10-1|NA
TGCGCCAGCAGTGGGCAGATCAATCAGCCCCAGCATTTT
CASSGQINQPQHF
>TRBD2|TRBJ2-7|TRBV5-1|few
TGCGCCAGCAGCTTGGCCGGGACTAACGCCTACGAGCAGTACTTC
CASSLAGTNAYEQYF
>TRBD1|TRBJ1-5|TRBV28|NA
TGTGCCAGCAGTTTACAGGGGGCCCGTCAGCCCCAGCATTTT
CASSLQGARQPQHF
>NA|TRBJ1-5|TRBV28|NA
TGTGCCAGCAGCCAGCCCTATAGCTATCAGCCCCAGCATTTT
CASSQPYSYQPQHF
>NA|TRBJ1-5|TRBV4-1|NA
TGCGCCAGCAGCCTAAGTGTTAACAGGCCTAATCAGCCCCAGCATTTT
CASSLSVNRPNQPQHF
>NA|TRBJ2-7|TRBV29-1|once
TGCAGCGTTGTGGTTGTCAGAGGTTACTACGAGCAGTACTTC
CSVVVVRGYYEQYF
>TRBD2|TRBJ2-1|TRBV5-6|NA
TGTGCCAGCAGCGCACCGGGACTAGCTATCGATGAGCAGTTCTTC
CASSAPGLAIDEQFF
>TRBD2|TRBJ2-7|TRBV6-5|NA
TGTGCCAGCAGTTACTCGAGGGAGGGCTACGAGCAGTACTTC
CASSYSREGYEQYF
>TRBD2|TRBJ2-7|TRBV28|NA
TGTGCCAGCAGTTTCTCCTTAGCGGGAGTATCCTACGAGCAGTACTTC
CASSFSLAGVSYEQYF
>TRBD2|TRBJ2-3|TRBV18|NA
TGTGCCAGCTCACCCTTAGCGGGAGCAGATACGCAGTATTTT
CASSPLAGADTQYF
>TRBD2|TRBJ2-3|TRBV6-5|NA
TGTGCCAGCAGTTACGGGCTAGCGGCAGATACGCAGTATTTT
CASSYGLAADTQYF
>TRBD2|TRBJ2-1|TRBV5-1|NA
TGCGCCAGCAGCTCAGCGGGAGGAGGGGGATCCTACAATGAGCAGTTCTTC
CASSSAGGGGSYNEQFF
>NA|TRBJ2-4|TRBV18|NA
TGTGCCAGCTCACCACCGTCATCACTAGCCAAAAACATTCAGTACTTC
CASSPPSSLAKNIQYF